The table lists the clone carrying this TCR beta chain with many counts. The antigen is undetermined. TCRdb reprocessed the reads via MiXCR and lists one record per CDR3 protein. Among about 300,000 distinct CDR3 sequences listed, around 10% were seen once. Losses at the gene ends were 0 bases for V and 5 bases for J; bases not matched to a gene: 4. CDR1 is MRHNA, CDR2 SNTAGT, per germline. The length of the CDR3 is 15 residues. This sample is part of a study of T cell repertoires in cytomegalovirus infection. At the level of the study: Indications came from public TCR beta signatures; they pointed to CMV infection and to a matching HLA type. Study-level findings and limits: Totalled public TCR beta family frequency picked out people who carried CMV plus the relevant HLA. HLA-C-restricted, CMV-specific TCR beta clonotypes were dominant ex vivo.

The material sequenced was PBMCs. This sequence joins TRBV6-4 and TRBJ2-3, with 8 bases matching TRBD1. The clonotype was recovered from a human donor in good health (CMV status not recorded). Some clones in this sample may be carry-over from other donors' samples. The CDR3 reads CASSDSGQGGDTQYF. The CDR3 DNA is TGTGCCAGCAGTGACTCAGGACAGGGAGGAGATACGCAGTATTTT.